The 5 T cell receptor beta chains reported below all come from one sample, sequenced in a study of T cell changes during pregnancy in multiple sclerosis. Produced via immunoSEQ multiplex PCR; TCRdb's table is partial and in-frame only. Seen here are 40,000 to 45,000 clones, 85% to 95% observed once, and the top ten hold around 0.58%. Sequencing used CD4+ T cells from peripheral blood mononuclear cells, obtained in the third trimester of pregnancy. These receptors originate from a female donor with multiple sclerosis, enrolled in a pregnancy study.

The genes are TRBV11-2 and TRBJ2-5; no clear D gene. V lost 5 bases and J lost 5, with 9 bases in between. The CDR3 length is 12 residues. The germline V gene has CDR1 SGHAT and CDR2 FQNNGV. For the CDR3, the DNA is TGTGCCAGCAGCCCCGGTATGGAGACCCAGTACTTC. Translation gives CASSPGMETQYF. Using reference TRBV11-2 and TRBJ2-5 for the parts outside the CDR3, the full variable domain is EAGVAQSPRYKIIEKRQSVAFWCNPISGHATLYWYQQILGQGPKLLIQFQNNGVVDDSQLPKDRFSAERLKGVDSTLKIQPAKLEDSAVYLCASSPGMETQYFGPGTRLLVL.

The V gene is TRBV2, the J gene TRBJ2-2, with TRBD2 matching over 9 bases. The CDR3 extends over 17 amino acids. Trimming cost V 5 bases and J 4 bases; bases outside gene matches: 11. Germline lookup yields CDR1 SNHLY and CDR2 FYNNEI. The CDR3 protein is CASSPNLAGVGTGELFF. As DNA, the CDR3 is TGTGCCAGCAGTCCGAACTTAGCGGGGGTAGGCACCGGGGAGCTGTTTTTT.

The chain combines TRBV7-3 with TRBJ2-2; weak D call: TRBD1 (5 bases). The CDR3 is made up of 14 amino acids. Germline V lookup: CDR1 SGHTA, CDR2 FQGTGA. The V gene lost 2 bases and the J gene lost 5 bases, with 9 bases spanning the gap. In DNA form, the CDR3 reads TGTGCCAGCAGCTTATCAGCAGGGACCGGGGAGCTGTTTTTT. Protein: CASSLSAGTGELFF.

The chain recombines TRBV18 with TRBJ2-7; unclear D gene. The CDR3 is 15 residues long. Germline CDR1 and CDR2: KGHSH and LQKENI. V lost 1 base and J 1 base, leaving 11 bases between the germline ends. The CDR3 loop is CASSPRSSVSYEQYF. The CDR3 region has the DNA TGTGCCAGCTCACCACGGAGTTCAGTGTCCTACGAGCAGTACTTC.

This rearrangement joins TRBV27 to TRBJ1-2; 7 positions agree with TRBD1. The CDR3 loop spans 13 amino acids. Germline loops: CDR1 MNHEY, CDR2 SMNVEV (reference sequence). V lost 8 bases and J lost 1; bases outside the gene matches: 4. The chain's CDR3 is CASAQGHNYGYTF. CDR3 bases: TGTGCCAGCGCACAGGGGCATAACTATGGCTACACCTTC.